The 7 T cell receptor beta chains below come from one sample, sequenced in a study of CD8+ T cells in alopecia areata. Extracted from the samples, RNA was reverse transcribed into cDNA to serve as the sequencing template. Profiling relied on immunoSEQ multiplex PCR, and the TCRdb table lists in-frame clones only, not all of them. This sample has roughly 200,000 clones, with 56% found just once. The sample comprised CD8+ T cells sorted from blood. These receptors originate from a human donor in good health.

This chain joins TRBV5-1 and TRBJ1-4; TRBD1 is a possible D gene (5 bases). Germline lookup yields CDR1 SGHRS and CDR2 YFSETQ. V shed 5 bases and J shed 5 bases, with 16 bases lying between them. The CDR3 consists of 15 residues. CDR3 sequence (DNA): TGCGCCAGCAGTCTTCAGGGTGTGCAAAATGAAAAACTGTTTTTT. As protein: CASSLQGVQNEKLFF.

The V and J genes are TRBV2 and TRBJ1-4; D not resolved. The CDR3 length is 11 residues. Germline loops: CDR1 SNHLY, CDR2 FYNNEI. Trimming shortened V by 2 bases and J by 13 bases, and 8 bases separated the two germline ends. The CDR3: CASSESGRLFF. The CDR3 coding sequence is TGTGCCAGCAGTGAATCCGGTAGACTGTTTTTT.

The V and J genes are TRBV9 and TRBJ1-1, with no clear D. V was pared by 0 bases and J by 2 bases, with 14 bases between. CDR1 and CDR2 from the germline V gene are SGDLS and YYNGEE. This CDR3 is built from 16 residues. As DNA, the CDR3 is TGTGCCAGCAGCGTAGACGGGCGCGAGGTCAACACTGAAGCTTTCTTT. Translating it yields CASSVDGREVNTEAFF.

V usage is TRBV27 and J usage is TRBJ2-1; D might be TRBD1 (6 bases). CDR3 length: 15 amino acids. V lost 7 bases to trimming and J lost 4 bases, with 17 bases between them. CDR1 and CDR2 (germline): MNHEY, SMNVEV (reference sequence). Here the CDR3 reads CASTAGDRYYNEQFF. In DNA, the CDR3 is TGTGCCAGCACCGCCGGCGACAGGTATTACAATGAGCAGTTCTTC.

This clone was seen a few times. CDR3 nucleotides: TGTGCCAGTTCCCGGAGCTCTGGAAACACCATATATTTT. Protein product: CASSRSSGNTIYF. This sequence joins TRBV19 and TRBJ1-3, with D hard to call. Germline V CDR1 and CDR2: LNHDA, SQIVND (reference sequence). This CDR3 has 13 amino acids. The V end lost 8 bases, the J end lost 0 bases, and 8 bases lay between the germline ends.

This clone was seen only once. CDR3 in amino acids: CASSYRLSETQYF. The DNA for the CDR3 is TGTGCCAGCAGTTACCGACTATCTGAGACCCAGTACTTC. The chain recombines TRBV6-5 with TRBJ2-5; perhaps TRBD2 as D (5 bases). The ends were cut back, 2 bases at V and 5 bases at J, with 9 bases in the middle. This CDR3 contains 13 residues. The germline V gene encodes CDR1 MNHEY and CDR2 SVGAGI.

The chain has TRBV7-9 and TRBJ1-1, with 7 bases lining up with TRBD1. V lost 5 bases to trimming and J lost 2 bases; unmatched junction nucleotides: 5. In germline, CDR1 is SEHNR, CDR2 FQNEAQ (reference sequence). The CDR3 sequence is 14 residues long. CDR3 nucleotides: TGTGCCAGCAGCCCCGACAGGGTAAACACTGAAGCTTTCTTT. Its protein product is CASSPDRVNTEAFF.